This T cell receptor (beta chain) stems from a study of blood T cell repertoires in COVID-19. Looking at the study overall: The United States, Italy and Spain were the sources of the acute and convalescent COVID-19 samples. Sample material is recorded as cDNA or gDNA derived from T cells, B-cell-depleted T cells, or PBMCs.

Participants were placed into cohorts based on the clinical history they reported. This CDR3 contains 11 residues. In germline, CDR1 is SQVTM, CDR2 ANQGSEA. This clone has a single count. Original processing methods: From reference gene primer amplification, estimates of nucleated cell counts were derived. Clones were sequenced by immunoSEQ multiplex PCR, and TCRdb holds only the in-frame ones, with some missing. That table supplies the V and J calls and clone size; D and trimming were determined from the DNA. The table shows about 250,000 clones, with roughly 85% occurring only once. This clonotype was obtained from a woman aged 45 to 65 with acute COVID-19. This chain uses TRBV29-1 with TRBJ2-3; 7 positions match TRBD2. Material for sequencing was PBMCs or T cells enriched from blood (not recorded which). The CDR3 sequence is CSGGVTDTQYF. The CDR3 bases are TGCAGTGGGGGGGTTACAGATACGCAGTATTTT.